This TCR beta chain was identified in a study of cytotoxic CD8 clonotypes in ibrutinib-treated CLL. Libraries were prepared by immunoSEQ multiplex PCR; TCRdb keeps only in-frame clonotypes and omits some of them. The top ten hold 5% to 7% of the sample, which has approximately 330,000 clones, roughly 85% seen once. V was clipped by 5 bases and J by 5 bases; unmatched bases: 7. The CDR3 is 14 residues long. Germline V lookup: CDR1 SEHNR, CDR2 FQNEAQ (reference sequence). Here the sequenced sample was PBMCs, taken before ibrutinib treatment. This receptor was obtained from a human donor with chronic lymphocytic leukemia. The chain recombines TRBV7-9 with TRBJ2-7; 9 nucleotides agree with TRBD2. The CDR3 sequence is CASSAGGRGNEQYF. Here the CDR3 DNA reads TGTGCCAGCAGCGCGGGAGGGCGCGGGAACGAGCAGTACTTC.